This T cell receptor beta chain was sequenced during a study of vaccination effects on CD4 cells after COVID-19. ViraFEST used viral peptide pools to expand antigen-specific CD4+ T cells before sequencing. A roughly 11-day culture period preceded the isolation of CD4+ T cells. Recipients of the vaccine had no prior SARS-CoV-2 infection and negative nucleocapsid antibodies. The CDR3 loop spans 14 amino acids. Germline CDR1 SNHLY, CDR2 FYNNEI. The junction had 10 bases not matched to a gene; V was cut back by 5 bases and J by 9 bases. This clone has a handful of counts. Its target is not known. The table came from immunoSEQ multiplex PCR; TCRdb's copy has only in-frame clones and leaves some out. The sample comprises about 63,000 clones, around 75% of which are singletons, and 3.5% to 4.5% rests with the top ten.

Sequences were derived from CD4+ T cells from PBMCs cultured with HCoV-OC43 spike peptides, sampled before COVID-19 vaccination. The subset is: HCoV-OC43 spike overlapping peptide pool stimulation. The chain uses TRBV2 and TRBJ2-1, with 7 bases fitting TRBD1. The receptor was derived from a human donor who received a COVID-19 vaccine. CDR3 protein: CASSFQGEIGEQFF. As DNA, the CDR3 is TGTGCCAGCAGTTTCCAGGGGGAGATTGGTGAGCAGTTCTTC.